This T cell receptor beta chain is from a study of OX40 agonist ivuxolimab in advanced cancers. Study details: At 0.01 to 10 mg/kg, ivuxolimab was administered intravenously to patients every 2 weeks.

TCRdb's copy holds only in-frame clones and misses some; the assay was immunoSEQ multiplex PCR. Of under 35,000 clones listed, 65% to 85% were seen once; the top ten hold 20% to 25%. Sequencing used CD4+ or CD8+ T cells sorted from blood, obtained in a trial of the OX40 agonist ivuxolimab. This receptor was obtained from an adult with an advanced solid tumor such as melanoma, head and neck, liver or kidney cancer.

For the CDR3, the DNA is TGCGCCAGCACCCTTACTAGTCAAGCAGATACGCAGTATTTT. Translation gives CASTLTSQADTQYF. The genes are TRBV5-1 and TRBJ2-3; weak D call: TRBD2 (5 bases). The CDR3 consists of 14 residues. The germline V gene has CDR1 SGHRS and CDR2 YFSETQ. With 6 bases removed from V and 4 bases from J, the gap between germline ends came to 15 bases.